Following are 29 T cell receptor beta chains from one sample sequenced in a study of T cells in women clearing cervical HPV infection. Assay used: immunoSEQ multiplex PCR; TCRdb lists only in-frame clones, some missing. The sample totals roughly 42,000 clones. The material sequenced was blood buffy coat. The receptor set was obtained from a woman between 18 and 70 years old with a cervical HPV16 infection that either progressed to CIN3+ or cleared (not recorded which).

To note about this clone: Sequencing ends 3 residues short of the CDR3 end; the germline J gene provides the rest. This rearrangement joins TRBV5-1 to TRBJ1-2, with 7 nucleotides matching TRBD1. The CDR3 contains 15 residues. Germline V gives CDR1 SGHRS, CDR2 YFSETQ. Losses at the gene ends were 0 bases for V and 4 bases for J; bases not matched to a gene: 6. The sequenced CDR3 bases are TGCGCCAGCAGCTTGGCCGCAGGGGGAACCTATGGC. Its translation is CASSLAAGGTYG. The entire CDR3 protein reads CASSLAAGGTYGYTF. The entire variable domain, with the rest obtained from reference TRBV5-1 and TRBJ1-2, is as follows: KAGVTQTPRYLIKTRGQQVTLSCSPISGHRSVSWYQQTPGQGLQFLFEYFSETQRNKGNFPGRFSGRQFSNSRSEMNVSTLELGDSALYLCASSLAAGGTYGYTFGSGTRLTVV.

The CDR3 reads CAWSKGLTEAFF. The sequenced CDR3 bases are TGTGCCTGGAGTAAGGGGTTGACTGAA. The V call is TRBV30, the J call TRBJ1-1, with D tentatively TRBD1 (5 bases). Sequencing ends 3 residues short of the CDR3 end; the germline J gene provides the rest. CDR1 and CDR2 (germline): GTSNPN, SVGIG (reference sequence). V was clipped by 2 bases and J by 5 bases, with 9 bases between them. This CDR3 has 12 residues.

A note on this clone: The CDR3 end falls 3 residues outside the read, so it is completed with the germline J gene. The chain uses TRBV6-2 or TRBV6-3 and TRBJ2-2; 7 bases line up with TRBD1. The CDR3 is made up of 14 amino acids. J was trimmed by 5 bases and V by 5 bases; bases with no gene match: 5. CDR1 and CDR2 from the germline V gene are MNHEY and SVGEGT. CDR3 region: CASSDRVETGELFF. Partial CDR3 DNA: TGTGCCAGCAGTGACAGGGTGGAGACCGGGGAG.

About this clone itself: The read is 3 residues too short to cover the CDR3 end, so that end is filled in from the germline J gene. The gene calls are TRBV28 and TRBJ2-1, with 9 bases identical to TRBD2. The CDR3 has 15 amino acids. J lost 9 bases, V lost 3 bases, and 9 bases had no gene match. Germline V gives CDR1 MDHEN, CDR2 SYDVKM. Partial CDR3 DNA: TGTGCCAGCAGTTTGGCGGGAGGGCCGTTGAGTGAG. This encodes CASSLAGGPLSE. The entire CDR3 reads CASSLAGGPLSEQFF.

The CDR3 is CASSSLQGNYGYTF. The sequenced CDR3 bases are TGTGCCAGCAGTTCACTACAGGGAAACTATGGC. The chain uses TRBV27 and TRBJ1-2; possible D gene TRBD1, 6 bases. The DNA ends 3 residues before the CDR3 does, and the rest of the CDR3 is filled in from the germline J gene. The CDR3 length is 14 residues. Trimming shortened V by 4 bases and J by 2 bases, and 11 bases separated the two germline ends. Germline loops: CDR1 MNHEY, CDR2 SMNVEV (reference sequence).

Turning to this clone: The read ends 3 residues early relative to the CDR3; the germline J gene fills the gap. The chain couples TRBV5-6 to TRBJ1-1, with D perhaps matching TRBD1 (5 bases). This CDR3 is 15 amino acids long. Trimming removed 1 base from V and 1 base from J, with 11 bases in between. Germline lookup yields CDR1 SGHDT and CDR2 YYEEEE. Here the CDR3 reads CASSLTGRSNTEAFF. CDR3 DNA (partial): TGTGCCAGCAGCTTGACAGGTCGTTCGAACACTGAA. Full variable domain (missing parts from reference TRBV5-6 and TRBJ1-1): DAGVTQSPTHLIKTRGQQVTLRCSPKSGHDTVSWYQQALGQGPQFIFQYYEEEERQRGNFPDRFSGHQFPNYSSELNVNALLLGDSALYLCASSLTGRSNTEAFFGQGTRLTVV.

As to this clone: The CDR3 extends 3 residues past the end of the read, so its final part is completed from the germline J gene. The chain links TRBV7-2 to TRBJ2-7, with D possibly being TRBD2 (6 bases). There are 15 residues in the CDR3. Trimming removed 2 bases from V and 1 base from J, with 12 bases in between. From germline, CDR1 is SGHTA and CDR2 FQGNSA. The sequenced part of the CDR3 DNA is TGTGCCAGCAGCTTATCGGCTAGCGAGTCCTACGAG. Amino acid sequence: CASSLSASESYE. The CDR3 as a whole reads CASSLSASESYEQYF.

Notes on this clone: Read data end 3 residues before the CDR3 end; the end is taken from the germline J gene. V and J are TRBV30 and TRBJ2-3; TRBD2 matches 7 bases. The CDR3 is made up of 14 amino acids. Per the germline V gene, CDR1 is GTSNPN and CDR2 is SVGIG (reference sequence). The CDR3 reads CAWGGEGLNQPQYF. The part of the CDR3 DNA that was read is TGTGCCTGGGGGGGGGAGGGGCTCAATCAGCCG.

As regards this clone: The read finishes 3 residues shy of the CDR3 end, and the germline J gene is used to complete it. The chain employs TRBV6-2 or TRBV6-3 and TRBJ2-1, with D possibly TRBD2 on 6 matching bases. The length of the CDR3 is 14 residues. In germline, CDR1 is MNHEY, CDR2 SVGEGT. With 6 bases removed from V and 5 bases from J, the gap between germline ends came to 14 bases. The chain's CDR3 is CASSRPGGDNEQFF. CDR3 bases read: TGTGCCAGCAGCCGACCCGGGGGAGACAATGAG.

Points on this clone: The sequenced fragment ends 3 residues before the CDR3 boundary, so the rest is inferred from the germline J gene. V gene TRBV19 combines with J gene TRBJ2-6, with unresolved D. The germline CDR1 and CDR2 sequences are LNHDA and SQIVND (reference sequence). CDR3 length: 16 residues. Deletions cut 4 bases from V and 0 bases from J, with 10 bases between. This chain's CDR3 is CASSTHSLSGANVLTF. Partial CDR3 DNA: TGTGCCAGTAGTACCCACAGCCTCTCTGGGGCCAACGTC.

On this clone: The read ends 3 residues before the CDR3 terminus; that terminus is restored from the germline J gene. The chain joins TRBV10-1 to TRBJ2-2; D call uncertain. CDR3 length: 13 amino acids. The germline V gene has CDR1 WNHNN and CDR2 SYGVQD (reference sequence). The CDR3 region is CASRQTPNSPLFF. Incomplete CDR3 DNA: TGCGCCAGCAGGCAAACACCCAATTCACCG.

With regard to this clone: The read finishes 3 residues shy of the CDR3 end, and the germline J gene is used to complete it. V usage is TRBV12-3 or TRBV12-4 and J usage is TRBJ1-3; the D gene is possibly TRBD1 (6 bases). Trimming pared 7 bases from V and 4 bases from J, leaving 26 bases between. There are 18 residues in the CDR3. The CDR3 sequence is CASTPLGQLRHGGNTIYF. The part of the CDR3 DNA that was read is TGTGCCAGCACCCCATTGGGACAACTCCGGCACGGCGGAAACACC.

CDR3 in amino acids: CASSIGPGGRNEKLFF. The CDR3 bases that were read are TGTGCCAGTAGTATAGGTCCAGGGGGCCGTAATGAAAAA. The rearrangement uses TRBV19 and TRBJ1-4; TRBD1 agrees at 8 bases. The read terminates 3 residues before the CDR3 end, so the remaining end is supplied by the germline J gene. The CDR3 is made up of 16 amino acids. Germline V gives CDR1 LNHDA, CDR2 SQIVND (reference sequence). The V gene end was trimmed by 1 base and the J gene end by 4 bases; junction bases not matched to a gene: 5.

Concerning this clone: The observed sequence ends 3 residues before the CDR3 terminus, with the missing tail filled in from the germline J gene. The rearrangement uses TRBV18 and TRBJ2-5; weak D call: TRBD2 (5 bases). V was cut by 1 base and J by 5 bases, with 14 bases left in between. The CDR3 totals 15 residues. Germline CDR1 is KGHSH and CDR2 is LQKENI. The CDR3 DNA, read in part, is TGTGCCAGCTCACCACGTCCGGAGAGCGGTGAGACC. This encodes CASSPRPESGET. The full CDR3 protein reads CASSPRPESGETQYF.

On this clone itself: The CDR3 end lies 3 residues beyond the end of the read and is filled in from the germline J gene. The chain uses TRBV5-1 and TRBJ1-2; D is perhaps TRBD1 (5 bases). Trimming took 8 bases from V and 3 from J, leaving 11 bases between them. Germline CDR1 reads SGHRS; CDR2 reads YFSETQ. CDR3 length: 12 residues. CDR3 sequence reads: CASNRGDYGYTF. CDR3 DNA (partial): TGCGCCAGTAACCGGGGGGACTATGGC.

Comment on this clone: The CDR3 extends 3 residues past the end of the read, so its final part is completed from the germline J gene. The gene calls are TRBV6-2 or TRBV6-3 and TRBJ2-3; TRBD2 aligns across 8 bases. Germline loops: CDR1 MNHEY, CDR2 SVGEGT. With V trimmed by 6 bases and J by 4 bases, 6 bases remained unmatched. The CDR3 is 14 amino acids. The DNA read from the CDR3 is TGTGCCAGCAGCCCCGGGGGGGCCCCAGATACG. Translating gives CASSPGGAPDT. The CDR3 reads in full as CASSPGGAPDTQYF.

CDR3: CASSPPLAGGPWGNEQFF. The part of the CDR3 DNA that was read is TGTGCCAGCTCACCACCACTAGCGGGAGGGCCCTGGGGAAATGAG. The gene calls are TRBV18 and TRBJ2-1; 13 bases agree with TRBD2. The read gets to within 3 residues of the CDR3 end, and the germline J gene fills in the rest. Germline V gene data show CDR1 as KGHSH and CDR2 as LQKENI. This CDR3 spans 18 amino acids. V lost 0 bases to trimming and J lost 7 bases; unmatched junction nucleotides: 9. Together with reference TRBV18 and TRBJ2-1, the CDR3 gives the full variable domain: NAGVMQNPRHLVRRRGQEARLRCSPMKGHSHVYWYRQLPEEGLKFMVYLQKENIIDESGMPKERFSAEFPKEGPSILRIQQVVRGDSAAYFCASSPPLAGGPWGNEQFFGPGTRLTVL.

As to this clone: Read sequence stops 3 residues before the CDR3 end, and the germline J gene provides the missing end. The J gene is TRBJ1-2, the V gene TRBV10-3; D is ambiguous. The germline V gene encodes CDR1 ENHRY and CDR2 SYGVKD. This CDR3 has 12 amino acids. V was pared by 1 base and J by 5 bases, with 5 bases between. The part of the CDR3 DNA that was read is TGTGCCATCAGTGAGTGGCAGTATGGC. Amino acid sequence: CAISEWQYG. The CDR3, in full, reads CAISEWQYGYTF.

As to this clone: The CDR3 end lies 3 residues beyond the end of the read and is filled in from the germline J gene. The V call is TRBV20-1, the J call TRBJ2-1; D unresolved. V was cut by 3 bases and J by 7 bases, with 7 bases left in between. CDR1 and CDR2 from the germline V gene are DFQATT and SNEGSKA (reference sequence). CDR3 length: 11 amino acids. The covered CDR3 bases are TGCAGTGCTAGTCCCGGGAATGAG. Protein: CSASPGNE. The entire CDR3 protein reads CSASPGNEQFF.

A note on this clone: The read gets to within 3 residues of the CDR3 end, and the germline J gene fills in the rest. The rearrangement uses TRBV4-1 and TRBJ2-3, with D maybe TRBD2 (5 bases). Germline V gene lookup returns CDR1 MGHRA and CDR2 YSYEKL. The V end was cut by 1 base, the J end by 0 bases, with 14 bases between. The CDR3 runs to 17 residues. This chain's CDR3 is CASSQGIGLTSTDTQYF. The DNA read from the CDR3 is TGCGCCAGCAGCCAAGGCATCGGACTCACTAGCACAGATACG.

This clone is deemed medium-sized by its frequency. The covered CDR3 bases are TGTGCCAGCTCACTAACTGGACTAGCGGGAAACAATGAG. Its protein is CASSLTGLAGNNE. Given in full, the CDR3 is CASSLTGLAGNNEQFF. This chain links TRBV18 with TRBJ2-1; TRBD2 matches 12 bases. Read data end 3 residues before the CDR3 end; the end is taken from the germline J gene. The CDR3 spans 16 residues. Germline values: CDR1 KGHSH, CDR2 LQKENI. The ends lost 4 bases at V and 5 bases at J; junction bases unmatched: 6.

Concerning this clone itself: Read data end 3 residues before the CDR3 end; the end is taken from the germline J gene. V is TRBV5-6 and J is TRBJ1-3; D gene uncertain. V was pared by 0 bases and J by 4 bases, with 8 bases between. The CDR3 is made up of 14 amino acids. Germline-derived CDR1 and CDR2 are SGHDT and YYEEEE. CDR3 loop: CASSLAQAGNTIYF. CDR3 DNA (partial): TGTGCCAGCAGCTTGGCTCAGGCGGGAAACACC.

Remarks on this clone: The read falls 3 residues short of the CDR3 end, and the missing part is taken from the germline J gene. V and J are TRBV18 and TRBJ1-2, with D uncertain. Germline CDR1 and CDR2: KGHSH and LQKENI. The length of the CDR3 is 13 residues. The CDR3 spells CASSRALPDDYTF. The CDR3 bases that were read are TGTGCCAGCTCACGGGCCCTCCCCGACGAC.

About this clone itself: The read gets to within 3 residues of the CDR3 end, and the germline J gene fills in the rest. This chain uses TRBV6-1 with TRBJ2-7; D perhaps matches TRBD1 (5 bases). V lost 2 bases to trimming and J lost 1 base, with 6 bases between them. Germline V gene data show CDR1 as MNHNS and CDR2 as SASEGT. CDR3 size: 13 residues. Partial CDR3 DNA: TGTGCCAGCAGTGAAAGGGGATCCTACGAG. Encoded protein: CASSERGSYE. The whole CDR3 is CASSERGSYEQYF.

CDR3 protein: CASRRLLDRLSYEQYF. The CDR3 bases that were read are TGCGCCAGCAGGCGTTTACTAGATCGGCTCTCCTACGAG. This rearrangement joins TRBV4-1 to TRBJ2-7; perhaps TRBD2 as D (5 bases). The read halts 3 residues ahead of the CDR3 end, with the missing end drawn from the germline J gene. Trimming removed 6 bases at V and 0 bases at J, with 18 bases between. CDR3 size: 16 residues. Germline CDR1 reads MGHRA; CDR2 reads YSYEKL.

As regards this clone: The DNA ends 3 residues before the CDR3 does, and the rest of the CDR3 is filled in from the germline J gene. The chain joins TRBV11-2 to TRBJ1-2, with a tentative D call TRBD1 (6 bases). Trimming left V 4 bases short and J 7 bases short, with 13 bases between. The CDR3 runs 13 residues. Germline V CDR1 and CDR2: SGHAT, FQNNGV. The CDR3: CASSSTGSRGYTF. The CDR3 bases that were read are TGTGCCAGCAGCTCAACAGGGAGTCGTGGC. Full variable domain (outside the CDR3, taken from reference TRBV11-2 and TRBJ1-2): EAGVAQSPRYKIIEKRQSVAFWCNPISGHATLYWYQQILGQGPKLLIQFQNNGVVDDSQLPKDRFSAERLKGVDSTLKIQPAKLEDSAVYLCASSSTGSRGYTFGSGTRLTVV.

Concerning this clone itself: The read comes to an end 3 residues before the CDR3 does, leaving the germline J gene to fill in the end. The chain couples TRBV7-2 to TRBJ2-7, with D possibly TRBD1 on 5 matching bases. The CDR3 spans 14 residues. Between the trimmed V and J ends, which lost 6 bases and 0 bases, there was a span of 12 bases. CDR1 and CDR2 (germline): SGHTA, FQGNSA. The sequenced part of the CDR3 DNA is TGTGCCAGCAGATCCGGACACCTCTCCTACGAG. Translated: CASRSGHLSYE. The entire CDR3 protein reads CASRSGHLSYEQYF.

Note on this clone: The read halts 3 residues ahead of the CDR3 end, with the missing end drawn from the germline J gene. The rearrangement joins TRBV15 to TRBJ1-5; D unclear. V shed 0 bases and J shed 0 bases, with 6 bases lying between them. CDR1 and CDR2 (germline): LNHNV, YYDKDF (reference sequence). The CDR3 is 15 amino acids. This CDR3 is CATSRDPGSNQPQHF. The sequenced part of the CDR3 DNA is TGTGCCACCAGCAGAGATCCCGGTAGCAATCAGCCC.

As for this clone: The CDR3 end lies 3 residues beyond the end of the read and is filled in from the germline J gene. V gene TRBV19 combines with J gene TRBJ2-4; D is possibly TRBD2 (5 bases). This CDR3 has 11 amino acids. Germline V gives CDR1 LNHDA, CDR2 SQIVND (reference sequence). CDR3 DNA (partial): TGTGCCAGCCGGGGTACCCATGGT. Its translation: CASRGTHG. The whole CDR3 sequence is CASRGTHGQYF.